This TCR beta chain is from a study of blood T cell repertoires in COVID-19. Looking at the study overall: Spain, Italy and the United States supplied samples that represented acute and convalescent COVID-19. PBMCs, B-cell-depleted T cells, or T cells provided the cDNA or gDNA that made up the material.

Authors' methods: Researchers report that nucleated cell counts were estimated from reference gene primer amplification. Repertoires were generated with immunoSEQ multiplex PCR, while TCRdb's copy carries only in-frame clones and drops some. Clone size and the V and J calls come from that table; the DNA yielded D and trimming. In the table there are more than 25,000 clones, around 89% of which are singletons. This clone was counted a few times. Mismatch with germline at one junction end may stem from a read error. This TCR was recovered from a man at least 80 years old with acute or convalescent COVID-19. Specimen: peripheral blood.

CDR3 nucleotide sequence: TGCGGGACCCGGGACGGGAGAAATTCACCCCTCCACTTT. Translating it yields CGTRDGRNSPLHF. The V gene is TRBV2, the J gene TRBJ1-6; the D gene is possibly TRBD1 (5 bases). The CDR3 consists of 13 residues. Germline V gene sequence: CDR1 SNHLY, CDR2 FYNNEI.